This T cell receptor (beta chain) was documented in a study of shared clonotypes between healthy human individuals. Study results and caveats: Estimated richness was generally greater in naive than memory subsets. Clonotypes shared by all four sorted-subset donors had higher generation probabilities than non-shared clonotypes.

The CDR3 is 14 residues long. The V segment lost 6 bases and the J segment 6 bases; nucleotides outside the gene matches: 8. Looked up from germline, CDR1 is MGHDK and CDR2 is SYGVNS. On this clone: What it binds is unknown.

Sequencing used immunoSEQ multiplex PCR; TCRdb keeps in-frame clones, though not all of them. Of around 2,000,000 clones in the sample, 90% to 95% were seen once. The sequence derives from a man aged 18 to 30 in good health. This chain links TRBV25-1 with TRBJ2-1; TRBD1 matches at 7 bases. Sequencing was done on a sample of naive CD4+ T cells sorted from blood. Stated subset: CD45RA+ positively selected. CDR3: CASRETGSGNEQFF. As DNA, the CDR3 is TGTGCCAGCAGGGAGACAGGGAGTGGCAATGAGCAGTTCTTC. Using reference TRBV25-1 and TRBJ2-1 for the parts outside the CDR3, the full variable domain is EADIYQTPRYLVIGTGKKITLECSQTMGHDKMYWYQQDPGMELHLIHYSYGVNSTEKGDLSSESTVSRIRTEHFPLTLESARPSHTSQYLCASRETGSGNEQFFGPGTRLTVL.